The 25 T cell receptor beta chains below were found in one sample sequenced in a study of early T cells in non-severe SARS-CoV-2 infection. TCRdb analysed the 5' RACE reads with MiXCR anew, one entry per CDR3 protein. The sample shows roughly 56,000 distinct CDR3 sequences, approximately 8.4% of them seen only once. The sequencing sample was made of whole blood. The receptor source for this set is an adult who was a healthcare worker with PCR-confirmed SARS-CoV-2 infection or an uninfected control (not recorded which).

This clonotype was picked up a small number of times. The V call is TRBV7-2, the J call TRBJ2-7; 8 bases line up with TRBD2. CDR1 SGHTA and CDR2 FQGNSA come from the germline V gene. CDR3 length: 15 amino acids. Trimming at V came to 4 bases and at J to 6 bases, leaving 11 bases not matched to a gene. The CDR3 nucleotides are TGTGCCAGCAGCTCCGGCGGGGCTAGCGGGTTCGAGCAGTACTTC. It yields the protein CASSSGGASGFEQYF.

The rearrangement uses TRBV7-9 and TRBJ1-2, with D possibly being TRBD1 (5 bases). V shed 1 base and J shed 2 bases, with 8 bases lying between them. This CDR3 is 14 amino acids long. Germline lookup yields CDR1 SEHNR and CDR2 FQNEAQ (reference sequence). The CDR3 DNA sequence: TGTGCCAGCAGCTTAGAAGCAGGGAACTATGGCTACACCTTC. Protein: CASSLEAGNYGYTF. Full variable domain (remainder filled in from reference TRBV7-9 and TRBJ1-2): DTGVSQNPRHKITKRGQNVTFRCDPISEHNRLYWYRQTLGQGPEFLTYFQNEAQLEKSRLLSDRFSAERPKGSFSTLEIQRTEQGDSAMYLCASSLEAGNYGYTFGSGTRLTVV.

This clonotype showed up just a few times. The gene calls are TRBV6-1 and TRBJ2-2, with a weak D call TRBD1 (5 bases). With 3 bases removed from V and 2 bases from J, the gap between germline ends came to 13 bases. The germline V gene has CDR1 MNHNS and CDR2 SASEGT. The CDR3 is 16 amino acids. The CDR3 is CASSEYPTVNTGELFF. DNA of the CDR3: TGTGCCAGCAGTGAGTATCCGACAGTCAACACCGGGGAGCTGTTTTTT.

This clonotype appeared a few times. This chain uses TRBV7-6 with TRBJ2-6, with 7 bases matching TRBD1. CDR3 length equals 18 residues. Trimming took 2 bases from V and 4 from J; bases not matched to a gene: 11. In germline, CDR1 is SGHVS, CDR2 FNYEAQ. DNA for the CDR3: TGTGCCAGCAGCTTATACTGGGACAGTACTACCGGGGCCAACGTCCTGACTTTC. Protein sequence: CASSLYWDSTTGANVLTF.

This clonotype was counted ten times or more. The chain couples TRBV18 to TRBJ2-7; the match to TRBD1 covers 9 bases. The CDR3 extends over 18 amino acids. V shed 3 bases, J shed 4 bases, and the junction held 16 bases outside the gene matches. Germline V CDR1 and CDR2: KGHSH, LQKENI. For the CDR3, the DNA is TGTGCCAGCTCACCCGCCCCACTTACAGGGGGCGCCCTTTACGAGCAGTACTTC. Amino acids: CASSPAPLTGGALYEQYF.

The genes are TRBV20-1 and TRBJ2-1; maybe TRBD2 (6 bases). This CDR3 is 16 amino acids long. V lost 0 bases and J 3 bases, leaving 15 bases between the germline ends. The V gene's germline CDR1 is DFQATT and CDR2 SNEGSKA (reference sequence). In DNA form, the CDR3 reads TGCAGTGCTAGAGATATAAGCAGGGAGGTCTACAATGAGCAGTTCTTC. Encoded protein: CSARDISREVYNEQFF.

The J gene is TRBJ2-3, the V gene TRBV2; maybe TRBD2 (6 bases). There are 13 residues in the CDR3. Trimming left V 4 bases short and J 10 bases short, with 15 bases between. CDR1 is SNHLY and CDR2 is FYNNEI in the germline V gene. CDR3 protein: CASSVALGGPQYF. CDR3 DNA sequence: TGTGCCAGCAGTGTGGCGCTTGGAGGGCCGCAGTATTTT.

In its sample, this clonotype was seen a few times. The chain employs TRBV7-2 and TRBJ1-4; D uncertain. Deletions cut 5 bases from V and 8 bases from J, with 12 bases between. Per germline, CDR1 SGHTA and CDR2 FQGNSA. There are 13 residues in the CDR3. The CDR3 region has the DNA TGTGCCAGCAGCCCCCGGATTCGGGAAAAACTGTTTTTT. This gives the protein CASSPRIREKLFF.

The chain employs TRBV28 and TRBJ2-7; weak D call: TRBD1 (5 bases). With 5 bases removed from V and 4 bases from J, the gap between germline ends came to 6 bases. Germline CDR1 is MDHEN and CDR2 is SYDVKM. This CDR3 contains 11 residues. This chain's CDR3 is CASSDSYEQYF. The DNA for the CDR3 is TGTGCCAGCAGTGACAGTTACGAGCAGTACTTC.

The CDR3 is CASSQNQPQHF. The CDR3 DNA reads as TGCGCCAGCAGTCAGAATCAGCCCCAGCATTTT. This sequence joins TRBV23-1 and TRBJ1-5; no firm D call. TRBV23-1 is annotated as an ORF whose role is uncertain. The CDR3 is 11 residues long. Between the trimmed V and J ends, which lost 3 bases and 4 bases, there was a span of 1 base.

Many counts were recorded for this clonotype. This rearrangement joins TRBV20-1 to TRBJ1-2; D unresolved. Per the germline V gene, CDR1 is DFQATT and CDR2 is SNEGSKA (reference sequence). V dropped 3 bases and J dropped 2 bases, with 10 bases sitting between them. The CDR3 runs 13 residues. This CDR3 reads CSARFTGNYGYTF. The CDR3 DNA follows: TGCAGTGCTAGGTTTACGGGCAACTATGGCTACACCTTC.

This clonotype was counted a few times. The gene calls are TRBV7-9 and TRBJ2-7; 8 positions match TRBD1. V was pared by 1 base and J by 7 bases, with 3 bases of the junction left unmatched. CDR1 and CDR2 (germline): SEHNR, FQNEAQ (reference sequence). This CDR3 comprises 13 residues. This CDR3 reads CASSLGQGFEQYF. CDR3 DNA sequence: TGTGCCAGCAGCTTAGGACAGGGGTTTGAGCAGTACTTC.

The chain links TRBV6-1 to TRBJ2-3; D is unclear. The germline V gene has CDR1 MNHNS and CDR2 SASEGT. V lost 7 bases to trimming and J lost 6 bases, with 20 bases between them. The CDR3 totals 15 residues. The CDR3, as DNA: TGTGCCAGCATTATACCGGGTCCAAATTTGGATACGCAGTATTTT. Translated, it gives CASIIPGPNLDTQYF.

J is TRBJ2-7 and V is TRBV3-1; D may be TRBD1 (6 bases). V was clipped by 3 bases and J by 10 bases, with 13 bases between them. Germline-derived CDR1 and CDR2 are LGHDT and YNNKEL (reference sequence). CDR3 length equals 12 residues. CDR3 sequence reads: CASSQPETGQYF. As DNA, the CDR3 is TGTGCCAGCAGCCAGCCCGAGACAGGCCAGTACTTC.

This clonotype was seen ten or more times. The chain employs TRBV20-1 and TRBJ2-7; 7 nucleotides match TRBD1. J was trimmed by 4 bases and V by 2 bases; bases with no gene match: 2. Germline assignment: CDR1 DFQATT and CDR2 SNEGSKA (reference sequence). The CDR3 runs 12 residues. This CDR3 is CSARMDRYEQYF. In DNA, the CDR3 is TGCAGTGCTAGAATGGACAGGTACGAGCAGTACTTC.

In its sample, this clonotype was seen a few times. The chain employs TRBV5-1 and TRBJ2-3, with D unclear. Germline CDR1 is SGHRS and CDR2 is YFSETQ. The CDR3 totals 15 residues. Trimming took 3 bases from V and 0 from J, leaving 11 bases between them. CDR3 in amino acids: CASSSDPSSTDTQYF. For the CDR3, the DNA is TGCGCCAGCAGCTCCGATCCGTCGAGCACAGATACGCAGTATTTT.

The gene calls are TRBV29-1 and TRBJ2-2, with D unclear. V lost 5 bases to trimming and J lost 2 bases, with 3 bases between them. This CDR3 comprises 11 residues. CDR1 is SQVTM and CDR2 is ANQGSEA in the germline V gene. DNA for the CDR3: TGCAGCGTTCTTAACACCGGGGAGCTGTTTTTT. It yields the protein CSVLNTGELFF.

This clonotype has just a few counts. This chain connects TRBV5-6 to TRBJ2-5, with D maybe TRBD2 (5 bases). This CDR3 has 14 amino acids. Trimming left V 2 bases short and J 1 base short, with 9 bases between. Germline CDR1 SGHDT, CDR2 YYEEEE. As DNA, the CDR3 is TGTGCCAGCAGCTTCGGGGTTACCCAAGAGACCCAGTACTTC. Its translation is CASSFGVTQETQYF.

V gene TRBV2 combines with J gene TRBJ1-2, with D unclear. The germline CDR1 and CDR2 sequences are SNHLY and FYNNEI. The V end was cut by 3 bases, the J end by 2 bases, with 10 bases between. The CDR3 totals 14 residues. The DNA of the CDR3 is TGTGCCAGCAGTGAGCTGTCGGAGAACTATGGCTACACCTTC. This sequence encodes CASSELSENYGYTF.

In its sample, this clonotype was seen many times. The chain uses TRBV28 and TRBJ1-2, with D unclear. The CDR3 is 12 amino acids. Germline V gives CDR1 MDHEN, CDR2 SYDVKM. V was trimmed by 8 bases and J by 8 bases, leaving 15 bases between them. The CDR3 coding sequence is TGTGCCAGCCTTGACGTTAATCGGGGCTACACCTTC. Its translation: CASLDVNRGYTF.

This sequence joins TRBV6-2 or TRBV6-3 and TRBJ1-5; 7 positions agree with TRBD1. Germline V gene data show CDR1 as MNHEY and CDR2 as SVGEGT. V lost 2 bases to trimming and J lost 6 bases; unmatched junction nucleotides: 7. The CDR3 sequence is 15 residues long. The CDR3 nucleotides read TGTGCCAGCAGTTACGGACAGGTTGGAGGTCAGCCCCAGCATTTT. Its protein product is CASSYGQVGGQPQHF.

The chain combines TRBV7-6 with TRBJ2-2; D unresolved. The CDR3 covers 14 residues. Per the germline V gene, CDR1 is SGHVS and CDR2 is FNYEAQ. Trimming left V 5 bases short and J 7 bases short, with 14 bases between. CDR3 region: CASSPGSVVGELFF. Here the CDR3 DNA reads TGTGCCAGCAGCCCCGGATCGGTCGTCGGGGAGCTGTTTTTT.

This clonotype was counted at least ten times. The V call is TRBV20-1, the J call TRBJ2-3, with 7 bases fitting TRBD2. There are 15 residues in the CDR3. With 6 bases clipped from V and 4 bases from J, the junction kept 13 bases outside the gene matches. CDR1 is DFQATT and CDR2 is SNEGSKA in the germline V gene (reference sequence). In DNA form, the CDR3 reads TGCAGTGCCAAAAAGGCGGTGGCGGGGGCAGATACGCAGTATTTT. Amino acids: CSAKKAVAGADTQYF.

The CDR3 protein is CSARTPGGSRVANEQFF. In DNA, the CDR3 is TGCAGTGCTAGAACCCCAGGGGGGTCGAGGGTCGCCAATGAGCAGTTCTTC. The chain carries TRBV20-1 and TRBJ2-1; D possibly corresponds to TRBD1 (7 bases). The CDR3 is made up of 17 amino acids. V gave up 2 bases and J gave up 6 bases, with 23 bases separating them. From germline, CDR1 is DFQATT and CDR2 SNEGSKA (reference sequence).

This clonotype was counted between two and nine times. This rearrangement joins TRBV5-1 to TRBJ1-4; D possibly corresponds to TRBD1 (6 bases). CDR1 SGHRS and CDR2 YFSETQ come from the germline V gene. The V gene lost 2 bases and the J gene lost 5 bases, with 10 bases spanning the gap. The CDR3 sequence is 14 residues long. The chain's CDR3 is CASSFGGLNEKLFF. The CDR3 nucleotides read TGCGCCAGCAGCTTCGGGGGGCTGAATGAAAAACTGTTTTTT.